The present TCR beta chain was sequenced within a study of shared T cell receptors in the human thymus. The germline V gene has CDR1 SEHNR and CDR2 FQNEAQ (reference sequence). V shed 5 bases, J shed 4 bases, and the junction held 10 bases outside the gene matches. The CDR3 loop spans 16 amino acids. Clones were read by immunoSEQ multiplex PCR, and TCRdb kept only the in-frame ones, dropping some. This repertoire shows some 760,000 clones, over 75% found once; its top ten account for about 0.011%. These data also featured in a second study, about human thymus T cells. That source reports: During corrective heart surgery, resections were taken, and the thymus tissue came from them. Thymic and blood repertoires appeared to display a bias in their usage of V and J genes.

The receptor's source is a girl less than two years old with a congenital heart defect. Sequenced: thymocytes. The rearrangement links TRBV7-9 to TRBJ2-5; 10 bases fit TRBD2. CDR3 coding DNA: TGTGCCAGCAGCCTAAAAAGCGGGGGGGCCCCAGAGACCCAGTACTTC. Its translation is CASSLKSGGAPETQYF.